The TCR beta chain under discussion was sequenced for a study of blood T cell repertoires in COVID-19. Study overall: The United States, Italy and Spain supplied acute and convalescent COVID-19 samples. T cells, B-cell-depleted T cells, or PBMCs provided the cDNA or gDNA that served as material.

Followed longitudinally, the Seattle patients had been enrolled during active infection. This CDR3 has 16 amino acids. Germline-derived CDR1 and CDR2 are SEHNR and FQNEAQ (reference sequence). J was trimmed by 7 bases and V by 6 bases; bases with no gene match: 12. This clone was counted once. Per the original methods: Amplifying reference gene primers gave estimates of nucleated cell counts. TCRdb keeps only in-frame clones here, not all; method: immunoSEQ multiplex PCR. D and trimming were read from the DNA, whereas the V and J calls and clone size are those reported in that table. The top ten clones hold about 6.7% of a sample with about 250,000 clones, approximately 88% of them seen once.

The clonotype comes from a young woman with COVID-19, enrolled during active disease. Sequenced: peripheral blood. The chain is built from TRBV7-9 and TRBJ2-1; 10 bases match TRBD1. The CDR3 coding sequence is TGTGCCAGCAGTTCCCCCGGGACAGGGGATATGAATGAGCAGTTCTTC. Amino acid sequence: CASSSPGTGDMNEQFF. Looking up the rest from reference TRBV7-9 and TRBJ2-1 gives the full variable domain: DTGVSQNPRHKITKRGQNVTFRCDPISEHNRLYWYRQTLGQGPEFLTYFQNEAQLEKSRLLSDRFSAERPKGSFSTLEIQRTEQGDSAMYLCASSSPGTGDMNEQFFGPGTRLTVL.